This T cell receptor beta chain was obtained from a study of PD-1 blockade in classical Hodgkin lymphoma. Study details: Patients were given intravenous nivolumab, 3 mg/kg, every 2 weeks. General observations from the study: Whoever responded completely had baseline diversity much like that seen in newly diagnosed patients. Newly diagnosed patients were reported to start with lower TCR diversity than healthy donors. CD4+ TCR diversity climbed significantly by C4D1, unlike CD8+ TCR diversity.

Regarding this clone: Its antigen remains unknown.

Specified time point: cycle 4 day 1 (C4D1), after five to seven weeks of nivolumab. Autologous stem cell transplantation was followed by relapse in every patient, and brentuximab vedotin exposure varied. Generated by immunoSEQ multiplex PCR, the TCRdb table keeps only in-frame clones and is missing some. The sample lists 100,000 or so clones, roughly nine tenths occurring once. Sequencing used peripheral blood mononuclear cells (PBMCs), obtained before the fourth cycle of nivolumab. This TCR came from a human donor with classical Hodgkin lymphoma.

This CDR3 is CASSPGRGPYEQYF. The CDR3 coding sequence is TGTGCCAGCAGCCCTGGCAGGGGGCCCTACGAGCAGTACTTC. J is TRBJ2-7 and V is TRBV5-4, with TRBD1 matching over 8 bases. Germline CDR1 reads SGHNT; CDR2 reads YYREEE (reference sequence). Trimming removed 4 bases from V and 2 bases from J; junction bases left unmatched: 5. This CDR3 comprises 14 residues.